Each of the 26 T cell receptor beta chains below was sequenced from the same sample in a study of beta chain features in type 1 diabetes. Study observations and caveats: Significant though moderate, a shortening of TCRB CDR3s appeared in all four CD4+ subsets of Type 1 diabetes patients.

These receptors have no known antigen. Since all of the isolated RNA was reverse transcribed, expressed TCRB transcripts were what got sequenced. The method was immunoSEQ multiplex PCR; TCRdb's version includes in-frame clones alone and lacks a portion of them. The sample gives 100,000 to 150,000 clones, around 9% of which show up once; 0.7% to 0.85% is in the top ten. The sequenced sample consisted of central memory CD4+ T cells from blood. The receptors stem from a man aged 25 to 40 with type 1 diabetes.

The chain carries TRBV5-1 and TRBJ2-5; no firm D call. Germline CDR1 and CDR2: SGHRS and YFSETQ. The CDR3 loop spans 14 amino acids. The V and J ends lost 2 bases and 6 bases respectively, with 14 bases between them. CDR3 sequence reads: CASSFSTPEQTQYF. CDR3 bases: TGCGCCAGCAGCTTCTCGACACCAGAACAGACCCAGTACTTC.

This clone was found a few times. This sequence joins TRBV10-2 and TRBJ2-6, with D uncertain. Trimming stripped 5 bases from V and 0 bases from J, with 8 bases between. Germline V gene sequence: CDR1 WSHSY, CDR2 SAAADI. The CDR3 sequence is 15 residues long. In DNA form, the CDR3 reads TGCGCCAGCAGTCCACACGACTCTGGGGCCAACGTCCTGACTTTC. This gives the protein CASSPHDSGANVLTF.

V is TRBV20-1 and J is TRBJ2-1; the match to TRBD1 covers 8 bases. V gave up 7 bases and J gave up 4 bases; unmatched junction bases: 0. CDR1 is DFQATT and CDR2 is SNEGSKA in the germline V gene (reference sequence). This CDR3 has 11 residues. CDR3 nucleotide sequence: TGCAGTGGGACAGGGTACAATGAGCAGTTCTTC. It codes for CSGTGYNEQFF.

In regard to this clone: Other DNA sequences in the sample encode the same CDR3. The chain has TRBV6-6 and TRBJ2-5, with D possibly being TRBD2 (5 bases). The CDR3 consists of 12 residues. The ends were cut back, 5 bases at V and 9 bases at J, with 13 bases in the middle. The germline gives CDR1 MNHNY, CDR2 SVGAGI (reference sequence). The CDR3 DNA is TGTGCCAGCAGTCTTTTGGCCGGGGCCCAGTACTTC. Protein product: CASSLLAGAQYF.

This clone was seen only a few times. The rearrangement links TRBV10-3 to TRBJ1-1, with 7 bases fitting TRBD1. V trimming: 10 bases; J trimming: 4 bases; junction bases outside the gene matches: 9. This CDR3 contains 13 residues. Per germline, CDR1 ENHRY and CDR2 SYGVKD. The CDR3 nucleotides are TGTGCCACCCTCCCCCAGGGGGGCACTGAAGCTTTCTTT. Amino acids: CATLPQGGTEAFF.

This clone turned up a few times. This chain joins TRBV27 and TRBJ1-2; 8 bases line up with TRBD1. The CDR3 is made up of 13 amino acids. In germline, CDR1 is MNHEY, CDR2 SMNVEV (reference sequence). Germline trimming cut 6 bases from V and 4 bases from J; bases unmatched to any gene: 4. The CDR3 coding sequence is TGTGCCAGCAGACCCACAGGGGGCTATGGCTACACCTTC. Protein: CASRPTGGYGYTF.

This clone was counted only a few times. The V call is TRBV5-6, the J call TRBJ2-7, with TRBD2 as a possible D gene (6 bases). This CDR3 is built from 14 residues. V lost 4 bases to trimming and J lost 5 bases, with 16 bases between them. Germline V CDR1 and CDR2: SGHDT, YYEEEE. The CDR3 loop reads CASSGGGGSDEQYF. DNA of the CDR3: TGTGCCAGCAGCGGCGGCGGAGGGAGCGACGAGCAGTACTTC.

This clone turned up a few times. The chain uses TRBV18 and TRBJ1-1; TRBD1 agrees at 7 bases. Germline V gene data show CDR1 as KGHSH and CDR2 as LQKENI. V lost 6 bases to trimming and J lost 8 bases; unmatched junction nucleotides: 3. There are 11 residues in the CDR3. The CDR3 spells CASSKGQEAFF. The CDR3 DNA follows: TGTGCCAGCTCCAAGGGACAGGAAGCTTTCTTT.

The rearrangement joins TRBV29-1 to TRBJ1-1; 7 nucleotides align to TRBD1. The CDR3 sequence is 12 residues long. Germline CDR1 SQVTM, CDR2 ANQGSEA. The ends lost 8 bases at V and 2 bases at J; junction bases unmatched: 5. CDR3 sequence (DNA): TGCAGCTCGGGACAGACAAACACTGAAGCTTTCTTT. Translation gives CSSGQTNTEAFF.

J is TRBJ1-6 and V is TRBV7-3; no definite D call. Between the trimmed V and J ends, which lost 2 bases and 9 bases, there was a span of 8 bases. CDR3 length equals 13 residues. In germline, CDR1 is SGHTA, CDR2 FQGTGA. The CDR3 coding sequence is TGTGCCAGCAGCTTAGAACCAGGTTCACCCCTCCACTTT. It specifies CASSLEPGSPLHF.

The rearrangement joins TRBV6-5 to TRBJ1-6; D is undetermined. The CDR3 spans 16 residues. V shed 0 bases and J shed 14 bases, with 20 bases lying between them. CDR1 and CDR2 (germline): MNHEY, SVGAGI. Here the CDR3 DNA reads TGTGCCAGCAGTTACTCGATCGCGGCAGGCTCGGGGACCCTCCACTTT. Protein product: CASSYSIAAGSGTLHF.

This clone was recorded a few times. The rearrangement uses TRBV30 and TRBJ1-1; D uncertain. Germline lookup yields CDR1 GTSNPN and CDR2 SVGIG (reference sequence). The CDR3 length is 13 residues. Trimming took off 4 bases at V and 2 bases at J, with 11 bases between the two ends. The DNA for the CDR3 is TGTGCCTGGACCCACCCCTACAACACTGAAGCTTTCTTT. The encoded protein is CAWTHPYNTEAFF. Full variable domain (remainder filled in from reference TRBV30 and TRBJ1-1): SQTIHQWPATLVQPVGSPLSLECTVEGTSNPNLYWYRQAAGRGLQLLFYSVGIGQISSEVPQNLSASRPQDRQFILSSKKLLLSDSGFYLCAWTHPYNTEAFFGQGTRLTVV.

The chain uses TRBV28 and TRBJ1-5, with D perhaps TRBD1 (6 bases). CDR3 size: 13 residues. In germline, CDR1 is MDHEN, CDR2 SYDVKM. Trimming removed 5 bases at V and 6 bases at J, with 11 bases between. Here the CDR3 DNA reads TGTGCCAGCAGTCGACAGGCAGGTCAGCCCCAGCATTTT. Its translation is CASSRQAGQPQHF.

This clone came up a few times. The chain carries TRBV5-1 and TRBJ1-4; 8 bases align to TRBD1. Trimming at V came to 4 bases and at J to 6 bases, leaving 8 bases not matched to a gene. This CDR3 is 15 amino acids long. The germline CDR1 and CDR2 sequences are SGHRS and YFSETQ. CDR3 residues: CASSPMTGEDEKLFF. The DNA of the CDR3 is TGCGCCAGCAGCCCAATGACAGGGGAGGATGAAAAACTGTTTTTT.

The DNA of the CDR3 is TGTGCCAGCACCAAAACAGGGGCGGAGACCCAGTACTTC. Translated, it gives CASTKTGAETQYF. V and J are TRBV6-5 and TRBJ2-5, with TRBD1 matching 7 bases. Germline lookup yields CDR1 MNHEY and CDR2 SVGAGI. The CDR3 has 13 residues. V was pared by 7 bases and J by 5 bases, with 7 bases of the junction left unmatched.

The V call is TRBV5-6, the J call TRBJ1-2; 7 bases match TRBD1. The germline CDR1 and CDR2 sequences are SGHDT and YYEEEE. V trimming: 2 bases; J trimming: 1 base; junction bases outside the gene matches: 2. The CDR3 sequence is 14 residues long. The CDR3 sequence is CASSLDRVNYGYTF. For the CDR3, the DNA is TGTGCCAGCAGCTTAGACAGGGTTAACTATGGCTACACCTTC.

The CDR3: CASTLDSILGNTIYF. Here the CDR3 DNA reads TGTGCCAGCACCCTAGACTCCATACTTGGAAACACCATATATTTT. This chain uses TRBV6-6 with TRBJ1-3, with D hard to call. This CDR3 spans 15 amino acids. From germline, CDR1 is MNHNY and CDR2 SVGAGI (reference sequence). Trimming took off 7 bases at V and 3 bases at J, with 16 bases between the two ends.

This chain uses TRBV5-1 with TRBJ2-7; D possibly corresponds to TRBD1 (6 bases). Deletions cut 0 bases from V and 5 bases from J, with 9 bases between. The CDR3 totals 13 residues. Germline V gives CDR1 SGHRS, CDR2 YFSETQ. CDR3 DNA: TGCGCCAGCAGCTTGGTGGGGGCCCACGAGCAGTACTTC. It encodes CASSLVGAHEQYF.

J is TRBJ2-1 and V is TRBV4-3; 11 positions match TRBD2. Germline CDR1 reads LGHNA; CDR2 reads YSLEER. V was pared by 3 bases and J by 6 bases, with 7 bases of the junction left unmatched. This CDR3 region has 16 residues. CDR3 sequence (DNA): TGCGCCAGCAGCCAGGCCGGGACTAGCGGCCTCAATGAGCAGTTCTTC. It is translated as CASSQAGTSGLNEQFF.

CDR3 DNA sequence: TGTGCCAGCTCACCCCGCCGACAGGTGCCGGATACGCAGTATTTT. This gives the protein CASSPRRQVPDTQYF. The chain has TRBV18 and TRBJ2-3; perhaps TRBD1 as D (6 bases). Per the germline V gene, CDR1 is KGHSH and CDR2 is LQKENI. The CDR3 spans 15 residues. Trimming shortened V by 3 bases and J by 6 bases, and 16 bases separated the two germline ends.

This chain joins TRBV5-5 and TRBJ1-6, with 9 bases matching TRBD1. The CDR3 is made up of 15 amino acids. From germline, CDR1 is SGHKS and CDR2 YYEKEE (reference sequence). V trimming: 4 bases; J trimming: 7 bases; junction bases outside the gene matches: 6. The CDR3 region has the DNA TGTGCCAGCAGCCCAGGGACAGGGTGGAATTCACCCCTCCACTTT. This translates into CASSPGTGWNSPLHF.

Only a few counts were recorded for this clone. The chain joins TRBV5-1 to TRBJ1-5, with D possibly TRBD1 on 5 matching bases. The CDR3 is made up of 13 amino acids. V dropped 0 bases and J dropped 7 bases, with 8 bases sitting between them. CDR1 SGHRS and CDR2 YFSETQ come from the germline V gene. The CDR3 loop reads CASSLERGQPQHF. In DNA form, the CDR3 reads TGCGCCAGCAGCTTGGAAAGGGGCCAGCCCCAGCATTTT.

J is TRBJ1-6 and V is TRBV15; D unresolved. In germline, CDR1 is LNHNV, CDR2 YYDKDF (reference sequence). CDR3 length: 15 amino acids. The V gene lost 1 base and the J gene lost 10 bases, with 14 bases spanning the gap. CDR3 amino acids: CATSRGALLGSPLHF. Written as DNA, the CDR3 is TGTGCCACCAGCAGAGGGGCCCTCTTAGGATCACCCCTCCACTTT.

The chain joins TRBV29-1 to TRBJ2-3; weak D call: TRBD1 (5 bases). The V end was cut by 4 bases, the J end by 6 bases, with 8 bases between. The germline V gene encodes CDR1 SQVTM and CDR2 ANQGSEA. The CDR3 runs to 11 residues. The CDR3 reads CSVGPGDTQYF. The CDR3 region has the DNA TGCAGCGTTGGACCAGGGGATACGCAGTATTTT.

J is TRBJ2-5 and V is TRBV5-1; maybe TRBD2 (6 bases). The CDR3 has 14 residues. Looked up from germline, CDR1 is SGHRS and CDR2 is YFSETQ. Trimming removed 4 bases from V and 2 bases from J, with 12 bases in between. CDR3 sequence reads: CASSPTAGQETQYF. For the CDR3, the DNA is TGCGCCAGCAGCCCGACGGCGGGGCAAGAGACCCAGTACTTC.

This clone appeared a few times. The rearrangement uses TRBV6-4 and TRBJ1-5; D is perhaps TRBD1 (5 bases). The CDR3 runs to 12 residues. CDR1 is MRHNA, CDR2 SNTAGT, per germline. V lost 7 bases and J lost 8, with 12 bases in between. The CDR3 is CASIPGGEPQHF. The DNA for the CDR3 is TGTGCCAGCATCCCCGGAGGGGAGCCCCAGCATTTT.